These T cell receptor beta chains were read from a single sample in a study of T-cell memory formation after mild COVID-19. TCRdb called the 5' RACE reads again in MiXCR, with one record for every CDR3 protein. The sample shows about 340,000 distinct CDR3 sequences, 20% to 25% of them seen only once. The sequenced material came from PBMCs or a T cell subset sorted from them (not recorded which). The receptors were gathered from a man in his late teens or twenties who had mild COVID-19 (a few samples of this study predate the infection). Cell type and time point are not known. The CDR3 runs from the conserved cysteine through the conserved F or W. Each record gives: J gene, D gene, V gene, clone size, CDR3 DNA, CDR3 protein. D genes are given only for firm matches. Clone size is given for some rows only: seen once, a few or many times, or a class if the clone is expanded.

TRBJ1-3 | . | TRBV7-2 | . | TGTGCCAGCAGCTTACAGAACACCATATATTTT | CASSLQNTIYF
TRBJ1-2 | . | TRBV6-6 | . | TGTGCCAGCAGTTACACCGCAGGGTATGGCTACACCTTC | CASSYTAGYGYTF
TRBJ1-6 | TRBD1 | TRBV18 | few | TGTGCCAGCTCACCACGCGGGACAGGGACTTCACCCCTCCACTTT | CASSPRGTGTSPLHF
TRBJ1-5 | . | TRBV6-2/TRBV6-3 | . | TGTGCCAGCAGTTACTCGATGGCGCGTCAGCCCCAGCATTTT | CASSYSMARQPQHF
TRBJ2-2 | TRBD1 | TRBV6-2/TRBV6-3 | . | TGTGCCAGCAGTCAAGGGACAGCGAACACCGGGGAGCTGTTTTTT | CASSQGTANTGELFF
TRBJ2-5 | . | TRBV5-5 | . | TGTGCCAGCAGCCGACTAGACATATTGGAGGGAGAGACCCAGTACTTC | CASSRLDILEGETQYF
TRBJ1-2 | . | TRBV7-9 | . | TGTGCCAGCAGCTCGGGGGCCCCTCCGGGCTACACCTTC | CASSSGAPPGYTF
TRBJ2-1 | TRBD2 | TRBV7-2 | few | TGTGCCAGCAGGGTGACTAGCGGGGTCAGAAATGAGCAGTTCTTC | CASRVTSGVRNEQFF
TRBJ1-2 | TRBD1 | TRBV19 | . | TGTGCCAGTAGTAAACGATTAACAGGGGACTATGGCTACACCTTC | CASSKRLTGDYGYTF
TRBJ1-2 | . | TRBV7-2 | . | TGTGCCAGCAGCCCTGGGAGGGTGGGCGGCTACACCTTC | CASSPGRVGGYTF
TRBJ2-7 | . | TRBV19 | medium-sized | TGTGCCAGTAGTATTGCCGGCGGTTCCTACGAGCAGTACTTC | CASSIAGGSYEQYF
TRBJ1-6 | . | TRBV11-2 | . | TGTGCCAGCAGTTTGGTGTGGGATTCACCCCTCCACTTT | CASSLVWDSPLHF
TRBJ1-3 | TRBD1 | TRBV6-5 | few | TGTGCCACCAGTTACGGGACAGGATTTGGAAACACCATATATTTT | CATSYGTGFGNTIYF
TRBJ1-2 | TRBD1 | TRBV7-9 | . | TGTGCCAGCAGCTTAGAAAGACAGGGCTCTAATGGCTACACCTTC | CASSLERQGSNGYTF
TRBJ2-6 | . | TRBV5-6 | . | TGTGCCAGCAGCTTGGCCTGGGGGGCCATCTCTGGGGCCAACGTCCTGACTTTC | CASSLAWGAISGANVLTF
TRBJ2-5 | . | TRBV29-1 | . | TGCAGCGTTTATCACAGACAAGAGACCCAGTACTTC | CSVYHRQETQYF
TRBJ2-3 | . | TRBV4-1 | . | TGCGCCAGCAGCCAGATCGGGATCACAGATACGCAGTATTTT | CASSQIGITDTQYF
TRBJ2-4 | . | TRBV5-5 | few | TGTGCCAGCAGCATTGGCGGGGACGGTAGAAACATTCAGTACTTC | CASSIGGDGRNIQYF
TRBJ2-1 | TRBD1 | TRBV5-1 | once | TGCGCCAGCAGCCCTGGACAGGTGGCCCCCTACAATGAGCAGTTCTTC | CASSPGQVAPYNEQFF
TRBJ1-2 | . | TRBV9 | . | TGTGCCAGCAGCGTAGTAACGGGAGATGGCTACACCTTC | CASSVVTGDGYTF
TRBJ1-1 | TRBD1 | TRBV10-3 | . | TGTGCCATCAGGAAGGGGGCGGTCACTGAAGCTTTCTTT | CAIRKGAVTEAFF
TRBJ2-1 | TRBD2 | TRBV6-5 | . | TGTGCCAGCAGTTACGAAGCGGGGGGGAATGAGCAGTTCTTC | CASSYEAGGNEQFF
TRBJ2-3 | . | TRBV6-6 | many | TGTGCCAGCAGTCCGAGCGAGGATACGCAGTATTTT | CASSPSEDTQYF
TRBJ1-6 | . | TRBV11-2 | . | TGTGCCAGCAGCTTAGGTTCGGCAGGGGTCCTCGATTCACCCCTCCACTTT | CASSLGSAGVLDSPLHF
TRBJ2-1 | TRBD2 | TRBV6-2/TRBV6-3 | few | TGTGCCAGCAGTTACCCTCTCACTAGCGGCCCAGCCTACAATGAGCAGTTCTTC | CASSYPLTSGPAYNEQFF
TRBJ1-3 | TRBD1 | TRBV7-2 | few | TGTGCCAGCACCGTACAAGAGGGGGCAGGAAACACCATATATTTT | CASTVQEGAGNTIYF
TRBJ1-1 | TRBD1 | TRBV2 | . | TGTGCCAGCAGTGCGGATACGACAGGGGGAGCTTTCTTT | CASSADTTGGAFF
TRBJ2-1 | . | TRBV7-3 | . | TGTGCCAGCAGCCAAAGCGTCAACAATGAGCAGTTCTTC | CASSQSVNNEQFF
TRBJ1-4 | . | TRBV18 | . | TGTGCCAGCTCACCCGGCAGGGAAACTAATGAAAAACTGTTTTTT | CASSPGRETNEKLFF
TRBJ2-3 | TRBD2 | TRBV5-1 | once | TGCGCCAGCAGCTTGAGCAGGACTAGGGCGGGAGATACGCAGTATTTT | CASSLSRTRAGDTQYF
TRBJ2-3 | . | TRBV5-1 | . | TGCGCCAGCAGCTTGGACGGGACGCGCACAGATACGCAGTATTTT | CASSLDGTRTDTQYF
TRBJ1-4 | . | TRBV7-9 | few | TGTGCCAGCAGCGCGGGCACTAGGGGCGGTAATGAAAAACTGTTTTTT | CASSAGTRGGNEKLFF
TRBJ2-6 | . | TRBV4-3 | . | TGCGCCAGCAGCCAAGATCAAAGTTTATGGGGGGAGTTGACTGGGGCCAACGTCCTGACTTTC | CASSQDQSLWGELTGANVLTF
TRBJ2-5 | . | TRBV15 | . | TGTGCCACCAGCATGTTCAGGTACCCGCAAGAGACCCAGTACTTC | CATSMFRYPQETQYF
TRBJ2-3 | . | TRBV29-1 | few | TGCAGCGTTGAAGATCGTGGGGCCGATACGCAGTATTTT | CSVEDRGADTQYF
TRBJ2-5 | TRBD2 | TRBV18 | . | TGTGCCAGCTCACCCGGGACTAGCGGGGACCAAGAGACCCAGTACTTC | CASSPGTSGDQETQYF
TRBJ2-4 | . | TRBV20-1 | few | TGCAGTGCCCAACGGACGGTAAACATTCAGTACTTC | CSAQRTVNIQYF
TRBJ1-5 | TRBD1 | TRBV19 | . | TGTGCCAGTAGTGGGCAGGGGGATCAGCCCCAGCATTTT | CASSGQGDQPQHF